This T cell receptor beta chain was identified during a study of regulatory T cells in long-lasting Graves disease. Study-wide background: For under 3 months, newly diagnosed Graves' patients had been taking antithyroid drugs. The study, taken as a whole, reports: Persistent cases favored TRBV28, TRBJ1-2 and TRBJ2-5. The study found lower TCR diversity in persistent Graves' patients than in newly diagnosed ones. Comparison showed that persistent patients shared more public clonotypes (fewer than 3,000) than new patients (roughly 1,000).

V lost 1 base, J lost 4 bases, and 10 bases lay in between. Germline V gives CDR1 LNHDA, CDR2 SQIVND (reference sequence). CDR3 length: 14 residues. The time point: newly diagnosed GD, antithyroid drugs for less than 3 months. After RNA was extracted from PBMCs, the TCR library was made from it. This clonotype was detected ten times or more. Its antigen remains unknown. In building TCR beta libraries, iRepertoire HTBI primers were used together with Arm-PCR of CDR3 regions. TCRdb re-called the multiplex PCR reads with MiXCR, one entry per CDR3 protein. This sample has hundreds of thousands of distinct CDR3 sequences; around a sixth occur once, and the top ten carry roughly 20%.

Sequencing used peripheral blood mononuclear cells (PBMCs), obtained at new diagnosis, from a patient treated with antithyroid drugs. The chain joins TRBV19 to TRBJ1-1; D remains unclear. The TCR comes from a female donor with Graves disease. CDR3 residues: CASSIGDAVTEAFF. DNA of the CDR3: TGTGCCAGTAGTATAGGAGATGCGGTCACTGAAGCTTTCTTT.